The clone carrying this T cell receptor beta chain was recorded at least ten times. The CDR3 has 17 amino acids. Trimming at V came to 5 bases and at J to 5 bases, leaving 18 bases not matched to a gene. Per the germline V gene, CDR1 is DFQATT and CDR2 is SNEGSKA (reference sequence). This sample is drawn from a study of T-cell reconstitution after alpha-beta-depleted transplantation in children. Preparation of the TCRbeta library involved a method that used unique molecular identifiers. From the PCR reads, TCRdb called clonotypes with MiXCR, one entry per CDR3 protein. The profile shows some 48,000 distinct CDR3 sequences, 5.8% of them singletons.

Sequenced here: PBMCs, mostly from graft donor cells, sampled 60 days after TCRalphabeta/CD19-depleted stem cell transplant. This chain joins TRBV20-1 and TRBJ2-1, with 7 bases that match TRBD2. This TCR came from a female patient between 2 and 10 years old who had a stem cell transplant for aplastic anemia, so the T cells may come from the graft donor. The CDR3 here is CSAPSGPLGGSHNEQFF. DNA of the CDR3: TGCAGTGCTCCATCCGGCCCCCTTGGCGGGAGTCACAATGAGCAGTTCTTC.